The clone carrying this TCR beta chain was detected a few times. Its cognate antigen is unknown. TCRdb redid the calling of the RT-PCR reads with MiXCR, one entry per CDR3 protein. The data contain around 710,000 distinct CDR3 sequences, around 14% of them seen just once; the ten biggest clones take up approximately 7%. The data stem from a study of response to subunit inactivated influenza vaccine. The study's findings and limits: The authors put forward the suggestion that each seasonal influenza vaccination may bring in only a limited number of new T cells.

CDR1 DFQATT and CDR2 SNEGSKA come from the germline V gene (reference sequence). The CDR3 covers 11 residues. The V end lost 3 bases, the J end lost 6 bases, and 7 bases lay between the germline ends. The origin of this receptor is a man aged 45-65 years who received an inactivated influenza vaccine. Sequenced material: PBMCs from blood, taken around 15 days before vaccination. The chain uses TRBV20-1 and TRBJ2-3; D is unresolved. The CDR3 nucleotides are TGCAGTGCTAGGCCAGTCGATACGCAGTATTTT. Amino acids: CSARPVDTQYF.